The rows below give T cell receptor beta chains drawn from one sample of a study of shared clonotypes between healthy human individuals. Only in-frame clones appear in the TCRdb table, and some are missing; sequencing was by immunoSEQ multiplex PCR. The sample holds approximately 2.5 million clones; 93% are singletons and the top ten take 0.36%. Sequencing input: naive CD4+ T cells from PBMCs. These receptors were obtained from a man aged 18 to 35 in good health. Some clones in this sample may be carry-over from other donors' samples. Each CDR3 is given with its conserved first and last residue. A D gene is named only where the DNA matches it firmly. Clone size is given for some rows only: seen once, a few or many times, or a class if the clone is expanded.

>NA|NA|TRBV6-5|15|TRBJ2-7
CASSLLSQGRNEQYF
TGTGCCAGCAGTTTACTCTCCCAGGGTCGCAACGAGCAGTACTTC
>TRBD1|few|TRBV6-4|14|TRBJ1-1
CASRIGQGRTEAFF
TGTGCCAGCAGAATTGGACAGGGTCGGACTGAAGCTTTCTTT
>NA|NA|TRBV5-1|14|TRBJ2-7
CASSTDQGGYEQYF
TGCGCCAGCAGCACCGATCAAGGGGGCTACGAGCAGTACTTC
>TRBD2|once|TRBV27|14|TRBJ2-3
CASQLAGGTDTQYF
TGTGCCAGCCAGCTAGCGGGAGGCACAGATACGCAGTATTTT
>TRBD2|NA|TRBV5-1|15|TRBJ2-1
CASSKLAGSYNEQFF
TGCGCCAGCAGCAAACTAGCGGGATCCTACAATGAGCAGTTCTTC
>NA|once|TRBV5-4|13|TRBJ2-2
CASSRTDTGELFF
TGTGCCAGCAGCCGGACAGACACCGGGGAGCTGTTTTTT
>TRBD2|NA|TRBV28|16|TRBJ2-1
CASSSPGTSGRDEQFF
TGTGCCAGCAGTTCACCTGGGACTAGCGGAAGGGATGAGCAGTTCTTC
>NA|NA|TRBV30|14|TRBJ2-6
CAWRTTGGANVLTF
TGTGCCTGGAGAACTACAGGTGGGGCCAACGTCCTGACTTTC
>NA|few|TRBV27|14|TRBJ2-7
CASSSDNYSYEQYF
TGTGCCAGCAGCTCGGACAATTATTCCTACGAGCAGTACTTC
>NA|NA|TRBV5-1|11|TRBJ2-1
CASSSLDEQFF
TGCGCCAGCAGCTCGTTGGATGAGCAGTTCTTC
>NA|NA|TRBV19|15|TRBJ2-2
CASSILDRNTGELFF
TGTGCCAGTAGTATACTCGACAGGAACACCGGGGAGCTGTTTTTT
>TRBD2|NA|TRBV5-1|16|TRBJ2-4
CASSPSPGTSGFVQYF
TGCGCCAGCAGCCCGTCCCCCGGGACTAGCGGATTTGTTCAGTACTTC
>NA|NA|TRBV25-1|14|TRBJ2-7
CAIKLQLLAYEQYF
TGTGCCATCAAACTCCAATTACTAGCCTACGAGCAGTACTTC
>NA|NA|TRBV28|12|TRBJ1-1
CASSLMGTEAFF
TGTGCCAGCAGTTTGATGGGGACGGAAGCTTTCTTT
>NA|NA|TRBV11-2|16|TRBJ1-6
CASSLAVGLLNSPLHF
TGTGCCAGCAGCTTAGCCGTGGGGTTGTTAAATTCACCCCTCCACTTT
>NA|NA|TRBV29-1|12|TRBJ2-5
CSGGRAQETQYF
TGCAGCGGGGGACGGGCCCAAGAGACCCAGTACTTC
>TRBD2|NA|TRBV29-1|15|TRBJ2-3
CSVFLAGGPGDTQYF
TGCAGCGTTTTTTTAGCGGGAGGGCCCGGAGATACGCAGTATTTT
>NA|NA|TRBV28|13|TRBJ2-3
CASSLSQTDTQYF
TGTGCCAGCAGTTTAAGCCAGACAGATACGCAGTATTTT
>NA|NA|TRBV11-2|13|TRBJ1-1
CASSLRVSTEAFF
TGTGCCAGCAGCTTAAGAGTTTCTACTGAAGCTTTCTTT
>NA|NA|TRBV5-8|14|TRBJ2-7
CASSLGRGQGEQYF
TGTGCCAGCAGCTTGGGAAGGGGCCAGGGGGAGCAGTACTTC
>NA|once|TRBV7-3|14|TRBJ2-2
CASSLIWNTGELFF
TGTGCCAGCAGCTTAATTTGGAACACCGGGGAGCTGTTTTTT
>NA|NA|TRBV5-4|14|TRBJ1-1
CASRMGGSNTEAFF
TGTGCCAGCCGAATGGGGGGCAGTAACACTGAAGCTTTCTTT
>TRBD2|NA|TRBV7-8|19|TRBJ2-1
CASSSRLTSGGPSYNEQFF
TGTGCCAGCAGCTCAAGGTTGACTAGCGGGGGCCCCTCCTACAATGAGCAGTTCTTC
>NA|NA|TRBV2|12|TRBJ1-2
CASSSDSLGYTF
TGTGCCAGCAGCTCGGACAGCCTTGGCTACACCTTC
>TRBD2|NA|TRBV12-5|15|TRBJ2-1
CASGLVTAGGNEQFF
TGTGCTAGTGGTTTGGTAACTGCGGGAGGGAATGAGCAGTTCTTC
>NA|NA|TRBV19|14|TRBJ1-1
CASSPGHADTEAFF
TGTGCCAGTAGCCCGGGTCACGCGGACACTGAAGCTTTCTTT
>NA|NA|TRBV18|14|TRBJ2-2
CASSPGLNTGELFF
TGTGCCAGCTCACCCGGCCTGAACACCGGGGAGCTGTTTTTT
>NA|NA|TRBV5-1|16|TRBJ2-1
CASSHGAGITGNEQFF
TGCGCCAGCAGCCATGGAGCGGGAATAACAGGGAATGAGCAGTTCTTC
>NA|NA|TRBV7-9|16|TRBJ1-4
CASSLLAGPENEKLFF
TGTGCCAGCAGCTTATTAGCAGGTCCAGAGAATGAAAAACTGTTTTTT
>NA|NA|TRBV5-1|16|TRBJ1-4
CASSLAGDMSNEKLFF
TGCGCCAGCAGCTTGGCCGGGGACATGTCTAATGAAAAACTGTTTTTT
>TRBD1|NA|TRBV9|14|TRBJ2-5
CASSPRTGGETQYF
TGTGCCAGCAGCCCGCGGACAGGGGGAGAGACCCAGTACTTC
>NA|few|TRBV5-4|13|TRBJ1-5
CASSPGTNQPQHF
TGTGCCAGCAGCCCGGGGACAAATCAGCCCCAGCATTTT
>NA|NA|TRBV10-2|17|TRBJ2-3
CASSLTGSTLDTDTQYF
TGCGCCAGCAGCCTGACAGGTTCTACGTTGGACACAGATACGCAGTATTTT
>NA|NA|TRBV21-1|15|TRBJ1-1
CASSILRGGNTEAFF
TGTGCCAGCAGCATCCTACGGGGGGGGAACACTGAAGCTTTCTTT
>TRBD1|NA|TRBV7-2|15|TRBJ1-1
CASSSQTGVVTEAFF
TGTGCCAGCAGCTCTCAAACAGGGGTAGTAACTGAAGCTTTCTTT
>NA|NA|TRBV6-6|13|TRBJ1-2
CASSYGYNYGYTF
TGTGCCAGCAGTTATGGGTATAACTATGGCTACACCTTC
>NA|NA|TRBV6-5|15|TRBJ1-2
CASRPLGGAMRGYTF
TGTGCCAGCAGGCCCCTAGGAGGGGCCATGAGGGGCTACACCTTC
>NA|NA|TRBV27|15|TRBJ2-3
CASSPHRTYTDTQYF
TGTGCCAGCAGTCCCCACCGGACGTACACAGATACGCAGTATTTT
>TRBD2|NA|TRBV11-2|18|TRBJ2-7
CASSLGLAGRGYSYEQYF
TGTGCCAGCAGCTTAGGACTAGCGGGGCGAGGTTATTCCTACGAGCAGTACTTC
>NA|NA|TRBV11-3|12|TRBJ1-1
CASSPGSGEAFF
TGTGCCAGCAGCCCTGGGTCGGGTGAAGCTTTCTTT
>TRBD1|NA|TRBV28|14|TRBJ2-7
CASSSGQDPYEQYF
TGTGCCAGCAGTTCCGGACAGGACCCTTACGAGCAGTACTTC
>NA|NA|TRBV11-2|12|TRBJ2-3
CASSSHTDTQYF
TGTGCCAGCAGCTCCCATACAGATACGCAGTATTTT